This TCR beta chain was identified during a study of cytomegalovirus exposure and HLA in healthy donors. Findings and limits, study-wide: With high specificity and sensitivity, the classifier reportedly diagnosed cytomegalovirus status. Across donors, most TCRs were seen rarely, yet some public ones were widespread. Earlier analysis yielded a pattern in which most TCR beta V segments were productive about 90% or about 30% of the time.

Amplification used 60 Vbeta primers and 13 Jbeta primers. TCRdb's copy holds only in-frame clones and misses some; the assay was immunoSEQ multiplex PCR. The repertoire includes 150,000 to 200,000 clones, around 68% of them detected once, and more than 9% sits in the top ten. The germline gives CDR1 MGHRA, CDR2 YSYEKL. The ends were cut back, 4 bases at V and 7 bases at J, with 11 bases in the middle. This CDR3 has 12 residues. In the case of this clone: Its antigen is still unknown.

The sample taken for sequencing was PBMCs. The chain couples TRBV4-1 to TRBJ2-7, with D possibly matching TRBD2 (6 bases). The sequence was obtained from a man aged 25-45 years in good health and CMV-seropositive. As DNA, the CDR3 is TGCGCCAGCAGCCGGTTGGAGGGGGAGCAGTACTTC. Encoded protein: CASSRLEGEQYF.